The clone carrying this TCR beta chain has a handful of counts. The antigen remains undetermined. Prepared libraries of TCR beta cDNA carried unique molecular identifiers. One entry per CDR3 protein, called by TCRdb with MiXCR from the PCR reads. The repertoire holds 380,000 or so distinct CDR3 sequences, with around a third as singletons. The entry originates in a study of post-analysis software for immune sequencing data. Germline values: CDR1 MRHNA, CDR2 SNTAGT. With 5 bases clipped from V and 7 bases from J, the junction kept 9 bases outside the gene matches. The CDR3 length is 16 residues. Notes on the study in general: Normalized Chao1 diversity in multiple sclerosis patients fell significantly below that of controls. Higher frequency in patients than in controls was seen for five TRBV segments, with TRBV5-6, TRBV5-1 and TRBV20-1 among them.

V usage is TRBV6-4 and J usage is TRBJ2-1, with 12 bases matching TRBD1. Input material: blood. The source is a girl between 5 and 17 years old with multiple sclerosis. CDR3 coding DNA: TGTGCCAGCAGTCCGGGACAGGGGGCCGCTAAGAATGAGCAGTTCTTC. Protein product: CASSPGQGAAKNEQFF.